These T cell receptor beta chains were read from a single sample in a study of T-cell reconstitution after alpha-beta-depleted transplantation in children. TCRdb reanalysed the PCR reads using MiXCR and keeps one entry per CDR3 protein. The sample shows roughly 220,000 distinct CDR3 sequences, 8.4% of them seen only once. This sample comprised PBMCs, mostly from graft donor cells, obtained 360 days after TCRalphabeta/CD19-depleted stem cell transplant. These receptor sequences come from a male patient aged 2 to 9 who had a stem cell transplant for acute myeloid leukemia, so the T cells may come from the graft donor. Each CDR3 is given with its conserved first and last residue. D genes are given only for firm matches. Part of the rows lack a size; the others show once, few, many or a class for expanded clones.

-	16	TRBV20-1	TRBD2	TRBJ2-1	TGCAGTGCTAGAGACTGGACTAGCGGGAGGGCCCCTCCCCAGTTCTTC	CSARDWTSGRAPPQFF
-	18	TRBV28	-	TRBJ2-5	TGTGCCAGCAGCCCTCACCTCCCCGGGACTCCCCGTCAAGGGACCCAGTACTTC	CASSPHLPGTPRQGTQYF
many	14	TRBV4-2	-	TRBJ2-5	TGTGCCAGCAGACGAGTGAGCGGTAAAGAGACCCAGTACTTC	CASRRVSGKETQYF
few	14	TRBV5-1	TRBD1	TRBJ2-3	TGCGCCAGCGGGCAGGGACAGGGCACAGATACGCAGTATTTT	CASGQGQGTDTQYF
once	16	TRBV9	TRBD2	TRBJ2-3	TGTGCCAGCAGCGTCGGAGCGGGAGACCTCACAGATACGCAGTATTTT	CASSVGAGDLTDTQYF
-	16	TRBV9	-	TRBJ2-7	TGTGCCAGCAGCGTATTAGAGGCAGGGGCTAGGGACGAGCAGTACTTC	CASSVLEAGARDEQYF
few	13	TRBV7-9	-	TRBJ2-5	TGTGCCAGCAGCTTAGAACTAAAGGAGACCCAGTACTTC	CASSLELKETQYF
many	14	TRBV20-1	-	TRBJ1-3	TGCAGTGCCAAGGCCTGGAGCTCTGGAAACACCATATATTTT	CSAKAWSSGNTIYF
-	15	TRBV12-5	TRBD1	TRBJ2-7	TGTGCTAGTGGTTTGGTGGTGGGGACAGGGAACGAGCAGTACTTC	CASGLVVGTGNEQYF
-	14	TRBV12-3/TRBV12-4	TRBD1	TRBJ2-3	TGTGCCAGCACGCCAACAGGGGGAGGAGATACGCAGTATTTT	CASTPTGGGDTQYF
few	13	TRBV4-3	-	TRBJ2-4	TGCGCCAGCAGCCAAGACTTCGGCAACATTCAGTACTTC	CASSQDFGNIQYF
many	15	TRBV12-3/TRBV12-4	TRBD2	TRBJ2-1	TGTGCCAGCAGTTCGTTGGCGGGGGGCATGGGTGAGCAGTTCTTC	CASSSLAGGMGEQFF
many	15	TRBV5-1	-	TRBJ2-2	TGCGCCAGCAGCTTGAGGACACCGAACACCGGGGAGCTGTTTTTT	CASSLRTPNTGELFF
-	13	TRBV5-1	-	TRBJ2-5	TGCGCCAGCAGCTTGAACAGTCGAGAGACCCAGTACTTC	CASSLNSRETQYF
-	15	TRBV7-6	TRBD2	TRBJ2-5	TGTGCCAGCAGCCCCTTCGGGAGGCGCCAAGAGACCCAGTACTTC	CASSPFGRRQETQYF
many	14	TRBV20-1	TRBD1	TRBJ1-6	TGCAGTGCGAGACCCGGGACAGCGAATTCACCCCTCCACTTT	CSARPGTANSPLHF
many	11	TRBV20-1	-	TRBJ2-7	TGCAGTGCCGGGCCCAGCTCCGAGCAGTACTTC	CSAGPSSEQYF
few	11	TRBV29-1	-	TRBJ1-2	TGCAGCGTTACCCACCTCTATGGCTACACCTTC	CSVTHLYGYTF
few	10	TRBV2	-	TRBJ2-7	TGTGCCAGCAACGGGGGTGAGCAGTACTTC	CASNGGEQYF
many	12	TRBV29-1	TRBD2	TRBJ2-3	TGCAGCGTTGAGGGGGGGGCAGATACGCAGTATTTT	CSVEGGADTQYF
many	14	TRBV7-2	TRBD2	TRBJ2-7	TGTGCCAGCAGCTTAGGGCGGGAGGAATTCGAGCAGTACTTC	CASSLGREEFEQYF
many	16	TRBV3-1	-	TRBJ2-2	TGTGCCAGCAGCCAAGGCAGACCTGCGAACACCGGGGAGCTGTTTTTT	CASSQGRPANTGELFF
many	15	TRBV5-1	-	TRBJ2-7	TGCGCCAGCAGCTTTCAGGGTAGGTTTTCCTACGAGCAGTACTTC	CASSFQGRFSYEQYF
few	16	TRBV7-8	TRBD1	TRBJ2-7	TGTGCCAGCAGCTTAGATCTCGGGACAGGTATCTCCGAGCAGTACTTC	CASSLDLGTGISEQYF
many	16	TRBV28	-	TRBJ1-1	TGTGCCAGCAGTTTAGCGTTATTACAGGTCAACACTGAAGCTTTCTTT	CASSLALLQVNTEAFF
few	16	TRBV7-3	TRBD2	TRBJ2-2	TGTGCCAGCAGCTTAATAGCAGGGAGGGACACCGGGGAGCTGTTTTTT	CASSLIAGRDTGELFF
-	14	TRBV20-1	-	TRBJ2-3	TGCAGTGCTAGTGGCGGGGTTTTCACAGATACGCAGTATTTT	CSASGGVFTDTQYF
few	12	TRBV4-1	-	TRBJ2-5	TGCGCCAGCAGCCATGACGAAGAGACCCAGTACTTC	CASSHDEETQYF
-	12	TRBV11-3	-	TRBJ2-3	TGTGCCAGCAGCAAAGTCCGAAATACGCAGTATTTT	CASSKVRNTQYF
many	12	TRBV3-1	TRBD2	TRBJ2-3	TGTGCCAGCAGCTACCTAGCGGGAGCGCAGTATTTT	CASSYLAGAQYF
many	13	TRBV12-3/TRBV12-4	-	TRBJ2-5	TGTGCCAGCAGTTTACAGGAACAAGAGACCCAGTACTTC	CASSLQEQETQYF
few	17	TRBV3-1	TRBD2	TRBJ2-1	TGTGCCAGCAGCCAGGGTCTGACTAGCGGGAGTGTGAATGAGCAGTTCTTC	CASSQGLTSGSVNEQFF
-	16	TRBV6-2/TRBV6-3	-	TRBJ1-1	TGTGCCAGCAGTTACATCCTCCGACGGGGGAACACTGAAGCTTTCTTT	CASSYILRRGNTEAFF
few	15	TRBV5-1	TRBD1	TRBJ2-5	TGCGCCAGCAGCTTGGGGGACAGGGGGGGAGAGACCCAGTACTTC	CASSLGDRGGETQYF
-	14	TRBV5-6	-	TRBJ2-1	TGTGCCAGCAGCTTGGCCGGTCCATCACCCAAGCAGTTCTTC	CASSLAGPSPKQFF